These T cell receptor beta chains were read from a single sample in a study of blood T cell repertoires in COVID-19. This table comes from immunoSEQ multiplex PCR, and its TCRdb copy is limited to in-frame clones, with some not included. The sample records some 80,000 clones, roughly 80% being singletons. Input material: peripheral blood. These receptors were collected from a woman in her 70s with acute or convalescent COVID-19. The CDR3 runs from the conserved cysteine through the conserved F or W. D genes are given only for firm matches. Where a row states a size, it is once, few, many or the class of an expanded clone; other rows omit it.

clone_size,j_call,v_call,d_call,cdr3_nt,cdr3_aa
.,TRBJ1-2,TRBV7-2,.,TGTGCCAGCAGCCTACAGAGGGGGGGCGGCTATGGCTACACCTTC,CASSLQRGGGYGYTF
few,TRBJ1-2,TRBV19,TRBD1,TGTGCCAGTAGAAGCGGACAGGAGTCCTATGGCTACACCTTC,CASRSGQESYGYTF
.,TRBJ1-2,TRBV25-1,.,TGTGCCAGCAGCCCAACAGGGAAGCTTAGAGGCTACACCTTC,CASSPTGKLRGYTF
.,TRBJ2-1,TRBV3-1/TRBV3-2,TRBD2,TGTGCCAGCAGGGCTCCTAGCGGCGTCAATGAGCAGTTCTTC,CASRAPSGVNEQFF
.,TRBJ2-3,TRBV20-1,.,TGCAGTGCTAGTACGGCGGCGGGCCCGACAGATACGCAGTATTTT,CSASTAAGPTDTQYF
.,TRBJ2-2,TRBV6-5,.,TGTGCCAGCAGGGGCAGCCTTAACACCGGGGAGCTGTTTTTT,CASRGSLNTGELFF
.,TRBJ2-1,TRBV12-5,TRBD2,TGTGCTAGTGGTTTGGTACTAGCGGGAGGGTATGGTGAGCAGTTCTTC,CASGLVLAGGYGEQFF
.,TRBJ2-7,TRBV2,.,TGTGCCAGCTCAACCCGGGTTTACGAGCAGTACTTC,CASSTRVYEQYF
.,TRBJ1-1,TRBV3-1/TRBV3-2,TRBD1,TGTGCCAGCAGTGGACAGGGCACTGAAGCTTTCTTT,CASSGQGTEAFF
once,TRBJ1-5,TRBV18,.,TGTGCCAGCTCACCCCCCGGCGGTGGCAATCAGCCCCAGCATTTT,CASSPPGGGNQPQHF
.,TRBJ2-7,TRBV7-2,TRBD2,TGTGCCAGCAGCTTAGGCGGGAGCCTCTACGAGCAGTACTTC,CASSLGGSLYEQYF
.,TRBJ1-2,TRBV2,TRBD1,TGTGCCAGCAGCGTGGGACAGGGAGTAGGCTACACCTTC,CASSVGQGVGYTF
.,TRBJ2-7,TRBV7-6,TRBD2,TGTGCCAGCAGCGTTACTAGCGGAGCCTACGAGCAGTACTTC,CASSVTSGAYEQYF
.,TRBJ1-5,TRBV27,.,TGTGCCAGCAGCCTACAGGGAAGCAATCAGCCCCAGCATTTT,CASSLQGSNQPQHF
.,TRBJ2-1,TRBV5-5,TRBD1,TGTGCCAGCAGCGCCGCCGGGACAGGTTACAATGAGCAGTTCTTC,CASSAAGTGYNEQFF
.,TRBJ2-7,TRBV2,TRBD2,TGTGCCAGCAGTGAAGGACCGGGACTAGCGGGAGAAGTGGGGAAGCAGTACTTC,CASSEGPGLAGEVGKQYF
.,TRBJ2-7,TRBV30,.,TGTGCCTGGGGATCCGGGACACCGTGGGAGCAGTACTTC,CAWGSGTPWEQYF
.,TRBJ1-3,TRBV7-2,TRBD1,TGTGCCAGCAGCCTACAGGGGGCTAATTCTGGAAACACCATATATTTT,CASSLQGANSGNTIYF
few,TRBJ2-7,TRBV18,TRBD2,TGTGCCAGCTCACCTGACCAGAAAGCGGGGAAGCCCCGCGAGCAGTACTTC,CASSPDQKAGKPREQYF
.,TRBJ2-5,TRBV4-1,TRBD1,TGCGCCAGCAGCCGAGGACAGGGGGCGCTAGGCCAAGAGACCCAGTACTTC,CASSRGQGALGQETQYF